This TCR beta chain originates from a study of T cell responses to AZD1222 COVID-19 vaccine. The overall study: Pooled together were second doses at about 4 or about 12 weeks. Study-level findings and limits: Donors, mostly white British, included more females; clonal diversity was possibly underestimated. With two AZD1222 doses given, Spike-specific TCR breadth and depth both rose. Baseline testing showed seropositivity in only six AZD1222 recipients.

Trimming left V 6 bases short and J 0 bases short, with 12 bases between. The germline V gene has CDR1 SNHLY and CDR2 FYNNEI. There are 15 residues in the CDR3. Assay used: immunoSEQ multiplex PCR; TCRdb lists only in-frame clones, some missing. The sample gives 150,000 to 200,000 clones, 80% to 95% of which show up once; 1.3% is in the top ten. On this clone itself: Its antigen is not identified.

The sample consisted of peripheral blood, taken on day 0 of AZD1222 vaccination. V is TRBV2 and J is TRBJ1-5; D gene uncertain. The TCR originated in an adult in good health. The CDR3 spells CASRPDLYSNQPQHF. In DNA form, the CDR3 reads TGTGCCAGCAGGCCAGACCTTTATAGCAATCAGCCCCAGCATTTT.